This TCR beta chain derives from a study of cytomegalovirus exposure and HLA in healthy donors (dated by TCRdb to 2016 to 2017). At the level of the whole study: An earlier analysis of approximately 640 of the donors reported 250 to 300 Gb of sequence data and 117 million unique TCR beta sequences from roughly 180 million T cells. Approximately 300 gigabases of sequencing data and tens of millions of unique TCR sequences made up an early release that covered several hundred HLA-typed donors. Of the roughly 390 genotyped donors, more than 75% were placed in the genetic ancestry cluster associated with self-reported Caucasian donors. The study aimed to test whether signatures of past pathogen exposure could be identified by cataloging public T cell receptors. The study profiled the T cell repertoires of approximately 700 subjects by immunosequencing and related them to cytomegalovirus serostatus. In addition to the first cohort of roughly 670 subjects, a separate validation cohort of approximately 130 different subjects was used. The study combined high-throughput TCR immunosequencing, statistical association of individual TCRs with disease status, and machine learning to predict cytomegalovirus infection status. A later analysis re-analyzed previously published TCR beta repertoires from about 600 donors and added high-resolution HLA genotyping to study TCR occurrence patterns. The later analysis used no new phenotypic data to find candidate immune exposures, relying instead on TCR beta sequences and their occurrence across donors. An earlier analysis of 587 of the donors used high-throughput TCR beta sequencing to judge whether each TCR beta V gene segment behaved as functional or pseudogenic. Alongside the repertoire data, information on donor age, sex, ethnicity and CMV serostatus was compiled. Genome-wide SNP genotypes for about three fifths of the 666 donors were used in a later genetic analysis, which treated that subset as a discovery cohort. All discovery cohort repertoires had been generated on a single sequencing platform. HLA typing included class I and class II loci at four-digit resolution. The number of typed donors differed by locus: roughly 629-640 for A, B, C, DRB1 and DQB1; 522 for DQA1; 606 for DPA1; and some 470 for DPB1. Four to six DR-DQ haplotypes were handled as single units for association and clustering, since linkage in the cohort was strong. Across 300 to 400 genotyped donors of the cohort, an average of about 240,000 unique TCR beta nucleotide sequences per donor were sequenced, and roughly a sixth of those sequences were non-productive. General conclusions and limits of the study: Across donors, most TCR sequences were observed very rarely, whereas some public TCRs were present in many individuals. The presence/absence analyses assumed that sequencing depth was roughly uniform across donors, and that assumption may not be true. In vitro tests confirmed that a few of the cytomegalovirus-associated TCR beta chains recognize cytomegalovirus antigens. Cytomegalovirus status was reported to be diagnosed by the classifier with high specificity and sensitivity in both the original and validation cohorts. According to a later genetic analysis, donors in an Asian-associated ancestry cluster had fewer N-insertions in productive TCRs than the approximately 630-donor mean. The study listed 164 TCR beta chains as associated with cytomegalovirus. In an earlier analysis of around 600 of the donors, most TCR beta V segments appeared in productive rearrangements about 87% or about 30% of the time, broadly matching IMGT annotations. A further reported finding was that TCR beta sequences accurately predicted the HLA-A and HLA-B alleles for most subjects in the first cohort. Linkage disequilibrium might explain the correlated functional status among segregating V segments, but an unknown experimental factor could not be ruled out. According to a later analysis, TCR association rates differed among HLA loci, with DRB1 alleles showing the most associated TCRs and HLA-C alleles showing the fewest. In a later analysis, 16,951 TCR beta sequences were associated with specific HLA alleles at a false discovery rate of 0.05. Because HLA typing was missing for some donors at each locus, association tests included only the typed subset. It was suggested by the authors that the approach could potentially be generalized to other disease states and immunological phenotypes. Because the 87-base-pair reads could not distinguish some IMGT-functional V segments, including TRBV6-2 and TRBV6-3, those segments were excluded. In a later analysis, HLA-associated TCR beta chains were found to be more clonally expanded and to have lower generation probabilities than equally common non-associated chains. When HLA alleles, especially DR and DQ, strongly co-occurred, attributing TCR associations to individual alleles was difficult. Several of the top co-occurrence clusters appeared to be linked to parvovirus B19, influenza, CMV and Epstein-Barr virus, according to a later analysis. A later genetic analysis associated a missense DCLRE1C variant with V-gene and J-gene trimming of TCR beta chains, and an independent cohort replicated the association. Most CMV-associated TCR beta chains appeared to be HLA-restricted in a later analysis, and the HLA associations seemed to be driven largely by CMV exposure. For the cohort, immune exposure information was limited to CMV serostatus. Because counts were too low, fewer than 20 rarely observed V segments, including chromosome 9 orphons, were excluded from the earlier analysis of 587 of the donors. A group of highly shared sequence variants was considered likely to be a technical artifact of the sequencing pipeline. The cohort was sequenced for TCR beta chains only, and without alpha or paired-chain data the features that could be detected were limited.

At the junction V is shortened by 2 bases and J by 3 bases; bases outside the gene matches: 7. Per the germline V gene, KGHSH is the CDR1 and LQKENI is the CDR2. From the cysteine up to the phenylalanine, the CDR3 has a length of 16 residues. Left in the record is the CDR3 DNA by itself, 48 bases read in frame from the first base. Library generation was performed with the immunoSEQ multiplex PCR assay. The multiplex PCR relied on a mix of 60 forward primers for TCR Vbeta segments and 13 reverse primers for TCR Jbeta segments. The CDR3 region of rearranged TCR beta genes was amplified from genomic DNA with a multiplex PCR assay. The amplified TCR beta libraries were sequenced on the Illumina HiSeq System as 87-base-pair reads. On the authors' methods: Across the roughly 600 repertoires, a later analysis counted 75 million to 90 million unique TCR beta chains, approximately 10 million of which were shared by at least two donors. Raw reads were error-corrected and collapsed into unique sequences by a nearest-neighbor algorithm in which closely related sequences were merged to remove PCR and sequencing errors. To assign V, D and J gene segments, CDR3 sequences were aligned to IMGT reference sequences. For a sequence to be retained, a match of at least six nucleotides to both a V gene segment and a J gene segment was required. Rearrangements were called productive when the CDR3 lacked stop codons and stayed in frame with V and J; all others were non-productive. Following IMGT convention, CDR3 was defined as the stretch from the second conserved V-encoded cysteine up to the conserved J-encoded phenylalanine. The earlier analysis of 587 of the donors excluded sequences that lacked an unambiguous match to a single V gene segment. In an earlier analysis of approximately 560 of the donors, a V segment was called functional when productive rearrangements were above 56.7%, and segregating when the standard deviation between donors exceeded 5%. A statistical classification framework was developed to diagnose cytomegalovirus status using the catalog of TCR beta chain sequences. In a later analysis, V and J genes were assigned by comparing TCR nucleotide sequences against IMGT/GENE-DB human TR gene sequences. A later analysis assigned CDR3 sequences and most-parsimonious VDJ recombination scenarios with the TCRdist pipeline. In a later analysis, each TCR beta chain was defined by its CDR3 amino acid sequence together with its V-gene family, and reads lacking a unique V-gene family were excluded. As a way to deal with suspected cross-contamination and a sequencing artifact, a later analysis dropped over 550 nucleotide sequences that were highly shared and had low generation probability. A later analysis calculated a clonal expansion index for each public chain from normalized within-repertoire ranks of inferred template counts. A later analysis computed generation probabilities with a VDJ recombination model fitted to out-of-frame rearrangements, and checked the results against IGoR. Hypergeometric tests were used in a later analysis to score TCR-TCR, TCR-HLA and TCR-CMV co-occurrence, with a repertoire-size bias correction applied to the TCR pairs. In a later analysis, false discovery rates were estimated by permuting HLA or CMV assignments 20 times. A later analysis grouped co-occurring TCRs with DBSCAN, adding TCRdist sequence similarity when clustering within HLA-allele-positive subsets. Repertoires with fewer than 30,000 or more than 120,000 public chains, plus five repertoires with anomalous nucleotide sharing, were excluded from co-occurrence clustering. TCRdb obtained this table from immuneACCESS and retained in-frame rearrangements with V and J assigned. These tables miss some clones; where compared with another copy, unresolved V genes account for less than half of the shortfall, and the remainder is unexplained. For V, J and clone size, that table is used; D and trimming come from the DNA. The table for this sample lists 93,000 or so clones; almost 80% of them were counted only once. Over 4% of the sample belongs to the ten largest clones.

This clone occurred once. Its antigen has not been determined. Base qualities are not at hand, and no much larger clone is one base apart. The cohort comprised around 690 healthy bone marrow donors. At the time of sampling, every cohort member was nominally healthy, though immune exposures that went unrecorded were likely present. The donor was CMV seropositive and belonged to the group of 250 to 300 seropositive cohort members. Every donor gave a peripheral blood sample, and the peripheral blood mononuclear cells from that sample were used for TCR beta sequencing. Genomic DNA extraction from the blood cell samples was performed with the Qiagen DNeasy Blood Extraction Kit.

Sequencing used PBMCs. Recombination joined TRBV18 with TRBJ2-1, with 7 central nucleotides matching TRBD2. This TCR derives from a man aged 45-65 years in good health and CMV-seropositive. In nucleotides, the sequence is TGTGCCAGCTCACCATATTCAGGACTAGACTACAATGAGCAGTTCTTC. The translation is CASSPYSGLDYNEQFF. The full variable domain, with segments outside the CDR3 supplied by the reference TRBV18 and TRBJ2-1 proteins, appears as NAGVMQNPRHLVRRRGQEARLRCSPMKGHSHVYWYRQLPEEGLKFMVYLQKENIIDESGMPKERFSAEFPKEGPSILRIQQVVRGDSAAYFCASSPYSGLDYNEQFFGPGTRLTVL.